This T cell receptor (beta chain) originates from a study of cytomegalovirus exposure and HLA in healthy donors. Study results and caveats: As was reported, the classifier diagnosed cytomegalovirus status with high specificity and sensitivity. The study flagged about 150 TCR beta chains as cytomegalovirus-associated.

Assay: immunoSEQ multiplex PCR; the TCRdb copy retains only in-frame clones and omits some. This table has 60,000 to 85,000 clones, around 94% appearing once. The donors were part of the 120-subject validation cohort, which stood apart from the roughly 680-subject first cohort. Germline values: CDR1 MDHEN, CDR2 SYDVKM. With 7 bases clipped from V and 4 bases from J, the junction kept 9 bases outside the gene matches. The CDR3 extends over 14 amino acids. As for this clone: Its antigen is unknown.

The chain couples TRBV28 to TRBJ1-2; 7 nucleotides match TRBD1. Source material: PBMCs. The clonotype originates from a man aged 18 to 29 in good health and CMV-seropositive. CDR3 coding DNA: TGTGCCAGCACAGTTCTTGGACAGGCCTATGGCTACACCTTC. Amino acids: CASTVLGQAYGYTF.